The 16 T cell receptor beta chains presented below share a single source sample, sequenced in a study of blood T cell repertoires in COVID-19 (dated by TCRdb to about 2020). Preparation of the library involved the immunoSEQ multiplex PCR assay. TCRdb provides this immuneACCESS table in a form limited to in-frame rearrangements. Some clones are lacking; in checked studies, under half of them reflect an unresolved V gene, and why the rest are absent is not known. Across this sample there are roughly 87,000 clones, with 89% seen only once. The biggest ten clones account for roughly 5.2% of the sample. Sequencing was performed on peripheral blood. The source is an elderly woman with active COVID-19.

The chain recombines TRBV2 with TRBJ2-1; D perhaps matches TRBD2 (5 bases). Trimming took 8 bases from V and 8 from J, leaving 16 bases between them. Germline assignment: CDR1 SNHLY and CDR2 FYNNEI. The CDR3 runs 13 residues. The CDR3: CASSRTVAYEQFF. The CDR3 bases are TGTGCCAGCTCCCGGACCGTAGCGTATGAGCAGTTCTTC.

The gene calls are TRBV30 and TRBJ1-3; D may be TRBD1 (5 bases). This CDR3 is built from 16 residues. V lost 0 bases and J lost 5, with 17 bases in between. The V gene's germline CDR1 is GTSNPN and CDR2 SVGIG (reference sequence). The CDR3 loop is CAWSVPPTAVRNTIYF. The CDR3 bases are TGTGCCTGGAGTGTACCCCCGACAGCTGTTCGAAACACCATATATTTT.

This chain uses TRBV4-1 with TRBJ1-4; D uncertain. The V and J ends lost 1 base and 0 bases respectively, with 6 bases between them. CDR1 MGHRA and CDR2 YSYEKL come from the germline V gene. This CDR3 has 15 amino acids. As DNA, the CDR3 is TGCGCCAGCAGCCAAGCGGAGACAACTAATGAAAAACTGTTTTTT. Translation gives CASSQAETTNEKLFF.

V gene TRBV7-2 combines with J gene TRBJ2-1; tentatively, D is TRBD2 (6 bases). V was clipped by 6 bases and J by 12 bases, with 12 bases between them. Germline V gene lookup returns CDR1 SGHTA and CDR2 FQGNSA. The length of the CDR3 is 11 residues. This chain's CDR3 is CASRVAELQFF. The CDR3 coding sequence is TGTGCCAGCAGAGTAGCGGAGCTGCAGTTCTTC.

This clone was seen a single time. This chain uses TRBV7-9 with TRBJ2-7; 10 bases are shared with TRBD2. Germline values: CDR1 SEHNR, CDR2 FQNEAQ (reference sequence). V dropped 6 bases and J dropped 2; count of bases not matched to a gene: 7. The CDR3 has 15 residues. CDR3 sequence (DNA): TGTGCCAGCAGTTCCATGAGCGGGAGGGCCTACGAGCAGTACTTC. This sequence encodes CASSSMSGRAYEQYF.

The gene calls are TRBV28 and TRBJ1-2; 8 bases are shared with TRBD1. The V and J ends lost 6 bases and 7 bases, in that order; junction bases with no gene match: 10. The CDR3 totals 14 residues. Germline CDR1 is MDHEN and CDR2 is SYDVKM. This chain's CDR3 is CASSPTQTGVGYTF. The CDR3 nucleotides read TGTGCCAGCAGCCCCACCCAGACAGGGGTTGGCTACACCTTC.

This rearrangement joins TRBV2 to TRBJ1-2; 8 nucleotides match TRBD1. This CDR3 is 14 amino acids long. CDR1 SNHLY and CDR2 FYNNEI come from the germline V gene. V was pared by 5 bases and J by 3 bases, with 5 bases of the junction left unmatched. The CDR3 bases are TGTGCCAGCAGTCAAGGACAGGGTGACTATGGCTACACCTTC. Translating it yields CASSQGQGDYGYTF.

The rearrangement links TRBV19 to TRBJ2-2; possible D gene TRBD1, 6 bases. This CDR3 comprises 16 residues. The germline gives CDR1 LNHDA, CDR2 SQIVND (reference sequence). V lost 2 bases, J lost 6 bases, and 16 bases lay in between. CDR3 coding DNA: TGTGCCAGTAGTATAATAGGCAGGGGTGTCTCCGGGGAGCTGTTTTTT. Translating gives CASSIIGRGVSGELFF.

This clone was observed once. The chain employs TRBV2 and TRBJ2-7; D possibly corresponds to TRBD1 (6 bases). Trimming cost V 11 bases and J 6 bases, with 11 bases left between them. The CDR3 extends over 10 amino acids. Germline CDR1 and CDR2: SNHLY and FYNNEI. DNA of the CDR3: TGTGCCGCAACAGGGCGCGAGCAGTACTTC. Protein: CAATGREQYF.

CDR3 region: CASSPRGTSGDEQFF. The CDR3 nucleotides read TGCGCCAGCAGCCCCAGGGGGACTAGCGGTGATGAGCAGTTCTTC. This rearrangement joins TRBV5-1 to TRBJ2-1; 11 bases are a match to TRBD2. J was trimmed by 8 bases and V by 4 bases; bases with no gene match: 8. Germline CDR1 SGHRS, CDR2 YFSETQ. The length of the CDR3 is 15 residues.

The chain joins TRBV7-9 to TRBJ2-5; 9 nucleotides line up with TRBD1. The junction had 16 bases not matched to a gene; V was cut back by 2 bases and J by 6 bases. The CDR3 is 18 amino acids. Germline CDR1 is SEHNR and CDR2 is FQNEAQ (reference sequence). CDR3 amino acids: CASSLPGRFGTGTQTQYF. CDR3 nucleotide sequence: TGTGCCAGCAGCTTACCAGGGAGATTTGGGACAGGGACACAGACCCAGTACTTC.

V is TRBV5-1 and J is TRBJ2-5, with 14 bases identical to TRBD2. Trimming at V came to 0 bases and at J to 5 bases, leaving 3 bases not matched to a gene. The CDR3 covers 16 residues. The germline gives CDR1 SGHRS, CDR2 YFSETQ. The CDR3 DNA is TGCGCCAGCAGCTTGGCCGGGACTAGCGGGAGTGAGACCCAGTACTTC. Its translation is CASSLAGTSGSETQYF.

The chain uses TRBV28 and TRBJ2-5, with 7 positions matching TRBD2. V was pared by 6 bases and J by 2 bases, with 3 bases of the junction left unmatched. CDR1 and CDR2 from the germline V gene are MDHEN and SYDVKM. The CDR3 is made up of 13 amino acids. The CDR3 DNA reads as TGTGCCAGCAGGGGGGGGTGGCAAGAGACCCAGTACTTC. This translates into CASRGGWQETQYF.

This chain uses TRBV24-1 with TRBJ2-3; D may be TRBD2 (5 bases). From germline, CDR1 is KGHDR and CDR2 SFDVKD. The V end was cut by 2 bases, the J end by 10 bases, with 12 bases between. The CDR3 consists of 13 residues. CDR3 sequence: CATSDSTGISQYF. CDR3 nucleotides: TGTGCCACCAGTGATTCGACCGGGATTTCGCAGTATTTT.

The rearrangement uses TRBV3-1 (or the pseudogene TRBV3-2) and TRBJ1-6; D unclear. CDR1 is LGHDT, CDR2 YNNKEL, per germline (reference sequence). This CDR3 has 18 amino acids. Trimming cost V 0 bases and J 9 bases, with 21 bases left between them. The CDR3 here is CASSQDTSQAMRSSPLHF. The CDR3 coding sequence is TGTGCCAGCAGCCAAGATACCAGTCAAGCGATGCGGAGTTCACCCCTCCACTTT.

The chain recombines TRBV10-3 with TRBJ1-5; a possible D gene is TRBD1 (5 bases). Trimming shortened V by 4 bases and J by 7 bases, and 14 bases separated the two germline ends. Per the germline V gene, CDR1 is ENHRY and CDR2 is SYGVKD. The CDR3 loop spans 14 amino acids. CDR3 DNA: TGTGCCATCAGTGTGGGGCGGACGACCCAGCCCCAGCATTTT. Protein: CAISVGRTTQPQHF.